The 15 T cell receptor beta chains in this list originate from one sample, sequenced in a study of blood T cell repertoires in COVID-19. The assay was immunoSEQ multiplex PCR, and TCRdb's table has in-frame clones only and misses some. The sample has about 310,000 clones; around 87% are singletons. The sequenced material came from peripheral blood. The receptors originated from a man between 50 and 59 years old with active or convalescent COVID-19.

The V and J genes are TRBV28 and TRBJ1-3; D gene unclear. The CDR3 loop spans 20 amino acids. Per germline, CDR1 MDHEN and CDR2 SYDVKM. Trimming took 6 bases from V and 1 from J, leaving 28 bases between them. The CDR3 is CASSHKRIPSRGRSGNTIYF. CDR3 sequence (DNA): TGTGCCAGCAGCCACAAGAGAATCCCGTCGAGAGGTAGGTCTGGAAACACCATATATTTT.

This chain uses TRBV5-4 with TRBJ2-3, with 14 bases aligning to TRBD2. This CDR3 spans 19 amino acids. Germline CDR1 reads SGHNT; CDR2 reads YYREEE (reference sequence). V shed 0 bases and J 4 bases; nucleotides not matched to a gene: 10. CDR3 nucleotide sequence: TGTGCCAGCAGCTTGGGACTAGCGGGAGGGCCAAAACGGGCAGATACGCAGTATTTT. As protein: CASSLGLAGGPKRADTQYF.

V and J are TRBV2 and TRBJ1-6; D ambiguous. The CDR3 is made up of 15 amino acids. Trimming stripped 6 bases from V and 9 bases from J, with 18 bases between. Germline CDR1 is SNHLY and CDR2 is FYNNEI. CDR3 region: CASRREGPGVSPLHF. The CDR3 DNA is TGTGCCAGCAGGAGGGAAGGGCCAGGCGTTTCACCCCTCCACTTT. The whole variable domain, filled in from reference TRBV2 and TRBJ1-6, reads EPEVTQTPSHQVTQMGQEVILRCVPISNHLYFYWYRQILGQKVEFLVSFYNNEISEKSEIFDDQFSVERPDGSNFTLKIRSTKLEDSAMYFCASRREGPGVSPLHFGNGTRLTVT.

The V and J genes are TRBV11-2 and TRBJ1-1; maybe TRBD1 (6 bases). CDR1 is SGHAT and CDR2 is FQNNGV in the germline V gene. V was clipped by 0 bases and J by 7 bases, with 12 bases between them. The CDR3 is made up of 14 amino acids. In DNA, the CDR3 is TGTGCCAGCAGCTTAGATCAGTCAGGGGATGAAGCTTTCTTT. This sequence encodes CASSLDQSGDEAFF.

The chain uses TRBV7-9 and TRBJ1-2, with unresolved D. V lost 5 bases to trimming and J lost 2 bases, with 12 bases between them. The CDR3 spans 14 residues. In germline, CDR1 is SEHNR, CDR2 FQNEAQ (reference sequence). DNA for the CDR3: TGTGCCAGCAGCATCCAAGACGGGAACTATGGCTACACCTTC. Encoded protein: CASSIQDGNYGYTF. Together with reference TRBV7-9 and TRBJ1-2, the CDR3 gives the full variable domain: DTGVSQNPRHKITKRGQNVTFRCDPISEHNRLYWYRQTLGQGPEFLTYFQNEAQLEKSRLLSDRFSAERPKGSFSTLEIQRTEQGDSAMYLCASSIQDGNYGYTFGSGTRLTVV.

V gene TRBV4-1 combines with J gene TRBJ1-1; perhaps TRBD1 as D (5 bases). V lost 0 bases to trimming and J lost 1 base, with 9 bases between them. The CDR3 has 15 amino acids. Germline CDR1 is MGHRA and CDR2 is YSYEKL. The CDR3 region has the DNA TGCGCCAGCAGCCAAGAGACAGTTGAGAACACTGAAGCTTTCTTT. Translation: CASSQETVENTEAFF.

The gene calls are TRBV10-3 and TRBJ1-1; no clear D. This CDR3 contains 13 residues. Trimming removed 2 bases from V and 0 bases from J, with 4 bases in between. Per germline, CDR1 ENHRY and CDR2 SYGVKD. CDR3 loop: CAISEAVNTEAFF. In DNA, the CDR3 is TGTGCCATCAGTGAGGCAGTGAACACTGAAGCTTTCTTT.

This rearrangement joins TRBV7-9 to TRBJ1-1, with a weak D call TRBD1 (6 bases). The germline V gene encodes CDR1 SEHNR and CDR2 FQNEAQ (reference sequence). This CDR3 is 14 amino acids long. The germline V and J ends were trimmed by 4 bases and 6 bases, with 15 bases remaining between them. This CDR3 reads CASSYGRGAAEAFF. The CDR3 DNA follows: TGTGCCAGCAGCTATGGGAGGGGGGCGGCTGAAGCTTTCTTT.

The chain uses TRBV7-8 and TRBJ1-5, with 8 bases that match TRBD1. Germline assignment: CDR1 SGHVS and CDR2 FQNEAQ. Trimming cost V 6 bases and J 7 bases; bases outside gene matches: 8. This CDR3 comprises 14 residues. CDR3 protein: CASSRDRGMQPQHF. The DNA for the CDR3 is TGTGCCAGCAGTCGAGACAGGGGCATGCAGCCCCAGCATTTT.

This chain links TRBV19 with TRBJ1-2, with 9 bases lining up with TRBD1. V lost 4 bases to trimming and J lost 5 bases; unmatched junction nucleotides: 17. The CDR3 runs 18 residues. Per the germline V gene, CDR1 is LNHDA and CDR2 is SQIVND (reference sequence). The DNA of the CDR3 is TGTGCCAGTAGTACACACCGGGACAGGGTACCCTCTCCTTATGGCTACACCTTC. Protein product: CASSTHRDRVPSPYGYTF.

The rearrangement joins TRBV6-1 to TRBJ1-1; possibly TRBD1 for D (6 bases). Germline CDR1 MNHNS, CDR2 SASEGT. The CDR3 has 16 amino acids. The V end was cut by 1 base, the J end by 0 bases, with 12 bases between. As DNA, the CDR3 is TGTGCCAGCAGTGAAGTCCGGGGACACCTGAACACTGAAGCTTTCTTT. This gives the protein CASSEVRGHLNTEAFF.

The chain couples TRBV7-9 to TRBJ2-3, with a weak D call TRBD2 (7 bases). The length of the CDR3 is 16 residues. CDR1 and CDR2 from the germline V gene are SEHNR and FQNEAQ (reference sequence). The V end was cut by 5 bases, the J end by 2 bases, with 17 bases between. CDR3 region: CASSPGGGVFTDTQYF. In DNA form, the CDR3 reads TGTGCCAGCAGCCCCGGAGGGGGGGTTTTCACAGATACGCAGTATTTT.

This clone was counted between two and nine times. The chain recombines TRBV28 with TRBJ2-3, with 10 positions matching TRBD1. Germline V CDR1 and CDR2: MDHEN, SYDVKM. The CDR3 runs to 15 residues. The J segment lost 2 bases and the V segment lost 6 bases, leaving 5 bases of the junction unmatched. The CDR3 region is CASSEGTGDTDTQYF. For the CDR3, the DNA is TGTGCCAGCAGCGAGGGGACAGGGGACACAGATACGCAGTATTTT.

This chain uses TRBV5-1 with TRBJ2-3, with 8 bases fitting TRBD2. V was pared by 1 base and J by 3 bases, with 13 bases of the junction left unmatched. Germline V gives CDR1 SGHRS, CDR2 YFSETQ. This CDR3 has 18 residues. CDR3 sequence reads: CASSLIPGLREGTDTQYF. The CDR3 DNA reads TGCGCCAGCAGCTTGATTCCCGGGCTCCGGGAGGGGACAGATACGCAGTATTTT.

This clone was found once. The chain recombines TRBV11-2 with TRBJ2-5, with TRBD1 matching over 9 bases. The germline gives CDR1 SGHAT, CDR2 FQNNGV. The CDR3 contains 16 residues. V trimming: 2 bases; J trimming: 5 bases; junction bases outside the gene matches: 9. CDR3 in amino acids: CASSLIGTGSSETQYF. The CDR3 bases are TGTGCCAGCAGCTTAATAGGGACAGGGTCATCGGAGACCCAGTACTTC.